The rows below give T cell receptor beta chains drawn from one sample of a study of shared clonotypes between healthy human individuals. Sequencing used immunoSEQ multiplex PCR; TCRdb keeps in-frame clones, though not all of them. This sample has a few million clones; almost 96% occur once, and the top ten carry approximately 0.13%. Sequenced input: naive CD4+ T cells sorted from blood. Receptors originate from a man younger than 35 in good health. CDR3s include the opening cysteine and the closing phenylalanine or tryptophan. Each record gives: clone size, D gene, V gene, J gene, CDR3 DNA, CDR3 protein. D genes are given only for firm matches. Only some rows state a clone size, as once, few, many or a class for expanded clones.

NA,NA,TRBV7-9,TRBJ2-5,TGTGCCAGCAGCTTATCGGACAGTACCTTCCAAGAGACCCAGTACTTC,CASSLSDSTFQETQYF
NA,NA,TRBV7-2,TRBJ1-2,TGTGCCAGCAGCGCCAACTTGGGGGGTGGTAACTATGGCTACACCTTC,CASSANLGGGNYGYTF
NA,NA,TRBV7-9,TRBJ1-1,TGTGCCAGCAGTCAAAAGGCGATGAACACTGAAGCTTTCTTT,CASSQKAMNTEAFF
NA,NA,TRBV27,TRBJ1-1,TGTGCCAGCAGCCGACCCGGGGCGAACACTGAAGCTTTCTTT,CASSRPGANTEAFF
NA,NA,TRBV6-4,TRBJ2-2,TGTGCCAGCAGTGAGATTGCCCACGGGGAGCTGTTTTTT,CASSEIAHGELFF
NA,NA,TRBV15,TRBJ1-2,TGTGCCACCAGCAGAGACGGATATGGCTACACCTTC,CATSRDGYGYTF
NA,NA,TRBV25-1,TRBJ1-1,TGTGCCAGCAGTAAAGGGTACGGGAACACTGAAGCTTTCTTT,CASSKGYGNTEAFF
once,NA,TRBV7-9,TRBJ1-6,TGTGCCAGCAGCTCAGGACAGAGTTCACCCCTCCACTTT,CASSSGQSSPLHF
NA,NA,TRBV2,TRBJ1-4,TGTGCCAGCCTAGAAGAGGCGGGGCCCATGTTTTTT,CASLEEAGPMFF
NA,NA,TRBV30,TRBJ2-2,TGTGCCTGGAGCGGCGGATCCGGGGAGCTGTTTTTT,CAWSGGSGELFF
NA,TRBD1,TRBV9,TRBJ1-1,TGTGCCAGCAGCGTGGAAACAGGGGGCGCAACTGAAGCTTTCTTT,CASSVETGGATEAFF
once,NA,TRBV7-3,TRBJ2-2,TGTGCCAGCAGCTTAGGGGGCGCATACATGAACACCGGGGAGCTGTTTTTT,CASSLGGAYMNTGELFF
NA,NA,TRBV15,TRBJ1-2,TGTGCCACCAGCAGAGAACAGGGCGGCTACACCTTC,CATSREQGGYTF
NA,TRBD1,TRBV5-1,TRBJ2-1,TGCGCCAGCAGCTTACGGACAGGGGGCGACGAGCAGTTCTTC,CASSLRTGGDEQFF
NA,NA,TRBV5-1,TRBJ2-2,TGCGCCAGCAGGCGCGGGACGCCCAACACCGGGGAGCTGTTTTTT,CASRRGTPNTGELFF
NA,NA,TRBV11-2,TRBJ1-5,TGTGCCAGCAGCTTAGAGGCACAGAGCAATCAGCCCCAGCATTTT,CASSLEAQSNQPQHF
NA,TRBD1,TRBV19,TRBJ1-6,TGTGCCAGTAGTATAGTCCACCGACAGGGTTTACAGTCACCCCTCCACTTT,CASSIVHRQGLQSPLHF
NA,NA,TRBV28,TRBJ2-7,TGTGCCAGCAGTTTATGGGGGACGGCGAGCTCCTACGAGCAGTACTTC,CASSLWGTASSYEQYF
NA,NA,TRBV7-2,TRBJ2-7,TGTGCCAGCAGCTTAGCCCCCGGACAGCCCTACGAGCAGTACTTC,CASSLAPGQPYEQYF
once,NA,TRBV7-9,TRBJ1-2,TGTGCCAGCAGTTTCACACAGGGATTACGCGGCTACACCTTC,CASSFTQGLRGYTF
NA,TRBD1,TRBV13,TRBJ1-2,TGTGCCAGCAGCATAATAACCGGGACAGGGGGCGCGAATGCCTATGGCTACACCTTC,CASSIITGTGGANAYGYTF
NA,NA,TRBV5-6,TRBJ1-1,TGTGCCAGCAGCTTTTACAGGGAATACACTGAAGCTTTCTTT,CASSFYREYTEAFF
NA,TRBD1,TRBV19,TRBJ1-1,TGTGCCAGTGAAGCGGGACAGAGAATGAACACTGAAGCTTTCTTT,CASEAGQRMNTEAFF
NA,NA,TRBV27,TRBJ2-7,TGTGCCAGCAGTCCCCAGAGCTCCTACGAGCAGTACTTC,CASSPQSSYEQYF
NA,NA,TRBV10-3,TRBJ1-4,TGTGCCATCAGCTCGGGTATTGAAAAACTGTTTTTT,CAISSGIEKLFF
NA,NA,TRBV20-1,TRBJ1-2,TGCAGCCCCGGGGGGCCCCGCTACACCTTC,CSPGGPRYTF
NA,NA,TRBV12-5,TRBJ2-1,TGTGCTAGTGGTTTGGCTGGGGGCAGGGTCGACCTAGTTGGCGGAGAGCAGTTCTTC,CASGLAGGRVDLVGGEQFF
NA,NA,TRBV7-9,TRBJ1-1,TGTGCCAGCAGCTTAAATACGGGTGAAGCTTTCTTT,CASSLNTGEAFF
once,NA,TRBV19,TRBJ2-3,TGTGCCAGTAGTACCAGCCCGGGGCGCAGCACAGATACGCAGTATTTT,CASSTSPGRSTDTQYF
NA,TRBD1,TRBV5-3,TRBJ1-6,TGTGCCAGAAGCTTCGCAGGACAGGGTAATTCACCCCTCCACTTT,CARSFAGQGNSPLHF
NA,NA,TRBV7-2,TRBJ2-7,TGTGCCAGCCAGCCAAGCGGGTCGGGCTACGAGCAGTACTTC,CASQPSGSGYEQYF
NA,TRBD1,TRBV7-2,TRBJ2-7,TGTGCCAGCAGTTTAGCCGGACAGGGCCAAAACGAGCAGTACTTC,CASSLAGQGQNEQYF
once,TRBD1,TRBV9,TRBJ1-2,TGTGCCAGCAGCGTAGTTGGGGACAGGGGGCCTCAACCAGGGGGCTACACCTTC,CASSVVGDRGPQPGGYTF
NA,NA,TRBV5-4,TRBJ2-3,TGTGCCAGCAGCGGAGGAGTCTTTCACACAGATACGCAGTATTTT,CASSGGVFHTDTQYF
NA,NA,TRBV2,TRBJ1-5,TGTGCCAGCAGTGGATCCCGGGACGGTCAGCCTCAGCATTTT,CASSGSRDGQPQHF
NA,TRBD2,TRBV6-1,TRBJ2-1,TGTGCCAGCAGCCTAGGGACTAGCGGGACACCGGGGCAGTTCTTC,CASSLGTSGTPGQFF
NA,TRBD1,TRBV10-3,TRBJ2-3,TGTGCCATCAGACGGACAGGGCTTGGAGATACGCAGTATTTT,CAIRRTGLGDTQYF
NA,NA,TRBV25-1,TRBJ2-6,TGTGCCAGCAGCGCGAGCTCTGGGGCCAACGTCCTGACTTTC,CASSASSGANVLTF
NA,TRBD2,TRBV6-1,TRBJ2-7,TGTGCCAGCAGCCCGGGAGGGAATCCCTACGAGCAGTACTTC,CASSPGGNPYEQYF
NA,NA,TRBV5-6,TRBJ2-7,TGTGCCAGCAGCTTCGGGATGACCGAGCAGTACTTC,CASSFGMTEQYF
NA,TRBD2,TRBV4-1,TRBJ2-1,TGCGCCAGCAGTAGACTAGCGGGTTATCCTGAGCAGTTCTTC,CASSRLAGYPEQFF
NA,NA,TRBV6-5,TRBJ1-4,TGTGCCAGCAGTTCCCGGGGAGATCGAGGGGAAAAACTGTTTTTT,CASSSRGDRGEKLFF
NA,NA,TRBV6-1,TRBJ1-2,TGTGCCAGCAGAGCCGGCTTAGGTGGCTACACCTTC,CASRAGLGGYTF
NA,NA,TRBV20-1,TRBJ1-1,TGCAGTGCTAGGGACTTCCCTGAAGCTTTCTTT,CSARDFPEAFF
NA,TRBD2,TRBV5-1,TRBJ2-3,TGCGCCAGCAGCTGGACCTCGACTAGCGGGAGGGCCCCAGATACGCAGTATTTT,CASSWTSTSGRAPDTQYF
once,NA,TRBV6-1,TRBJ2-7,TGTGCCAGCAGTGAAGCGGGCTATTGGGAGCAGTACTTC,CASSEAGYWEQYF
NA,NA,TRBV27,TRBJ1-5,TGTGCCAGCAGTTTACGGCTCGGCAATCAGCCCCAGCATTTT,CASSLRLGNQPQHF
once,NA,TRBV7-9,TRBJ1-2,TGTGCCAGCAGCCCCAACCCGCTCGGGGGCTACTATGGCTACACCTTC,CASSPNPLGGYYGYTF
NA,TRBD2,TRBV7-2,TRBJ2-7,TGTGCCAGCCAGCCTAGCGGGAGTTACGAGCAGTACTTC,CASQPSGSYEQYF